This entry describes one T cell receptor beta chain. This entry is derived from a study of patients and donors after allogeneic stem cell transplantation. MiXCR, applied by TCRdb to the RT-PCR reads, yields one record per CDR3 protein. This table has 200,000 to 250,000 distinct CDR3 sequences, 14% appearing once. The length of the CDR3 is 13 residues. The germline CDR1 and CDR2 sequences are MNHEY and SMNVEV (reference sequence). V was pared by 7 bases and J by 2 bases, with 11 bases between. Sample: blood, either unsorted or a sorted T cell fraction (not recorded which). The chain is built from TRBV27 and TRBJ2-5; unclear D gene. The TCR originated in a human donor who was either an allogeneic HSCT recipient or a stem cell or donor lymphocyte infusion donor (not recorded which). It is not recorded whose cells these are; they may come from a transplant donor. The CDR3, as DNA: TGTGCCAGCACCCCTCACGGGCAAGAGACCCAGTACTTC. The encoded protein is CASTPHGQETQYF.